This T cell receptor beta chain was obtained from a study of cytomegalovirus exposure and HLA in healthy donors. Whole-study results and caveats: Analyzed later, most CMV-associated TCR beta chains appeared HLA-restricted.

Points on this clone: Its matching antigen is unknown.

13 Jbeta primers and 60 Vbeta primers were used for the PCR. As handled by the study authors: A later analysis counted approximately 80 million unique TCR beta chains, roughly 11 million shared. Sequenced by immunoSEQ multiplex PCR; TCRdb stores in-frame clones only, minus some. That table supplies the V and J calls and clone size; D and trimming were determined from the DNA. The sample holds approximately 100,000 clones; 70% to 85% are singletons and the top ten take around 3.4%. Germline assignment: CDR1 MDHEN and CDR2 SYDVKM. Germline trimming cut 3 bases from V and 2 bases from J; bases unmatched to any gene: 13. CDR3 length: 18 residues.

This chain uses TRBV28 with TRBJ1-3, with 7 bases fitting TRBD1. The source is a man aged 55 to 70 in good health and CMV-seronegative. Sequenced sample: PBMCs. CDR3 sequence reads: CASSFPRRTGDTGNTIYF. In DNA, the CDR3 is TGTGCCAGCAGTTTCCCGAGGAGGACAGGAGATACTGGAAACACCATATATTTT.